Listed below are T cell receptor beta chains from one sample, sequenced in a study of regulatory T cells in long-lasting Graves disease. TCRdb analysed the multiplex PCR reads with MiXCR anew, one entry per CDR3 protein. Among roughly 300,000 distinct CDR3 sequences listed, around a fifth were seen once. Sequenced here: peripheral blood mononuclear cells (PBMCs), sampled when the disease was refractory, from a patient treated with antithyroid drugs. These receptors were taken from a female donor with Graves disease. CDR3s include the opening cysteine and the closing phenylalanine or tryptophan. D genes are given only for firm matches. Clone sizes are given selectively: once, few, many, or a class where the clone is expanded.

TRBV28	.	many	TRBJ1-2	TGTGCCAGCAGTTTAATCTATCCAAACTATGGCTACACCTTC	CASSLIYPNYGYTF
TRBV18	.	.	TRBJ2-7	TGTGCCAGCTCACCACGAGTACAGTCCCCCTACGAGCAGTACTTC	CASSPRVQSPYEQYF
TRBV27	TRBD2	many	TRBJ2-5	TGTGCCAGCAGTTTATCGAGACTAGCGGGAGGGCCAGAGACCCAGTACTTC	CASSLSRLAGGPETQYF
TRBV6-5	.	few	TRBJ2-2	TGTGCCAGCAGTTCCCCTCGTCGGGGGGCGCCCACCGGGGAGCTGTTTTTT	CASSSPRRGAPTGELFF
TRBV7-2	.	many	TRBJ2-7	TGTGCCAGCAGCTTAGTGCGGGGCCTCTACGAGCAGTACTTC	CASSLVRGLYEQYF
TRBV4-1	.	.	TRBJ2-7	TGCGCCAGCAGCCAAGAGAAGGAGTTCAACGAGCAGTACTTC	CASSQEKEFNEQYF
TRBV11-2	TRBD1	many	TRBJ2-5	TGTGCCAGCAGCTTAGTTTCCAACGACAGGGTGCGAGAGACCCAGTACTTC	CASSLVSNDRVRETQYF
TRBV6-1	.	many	TRBJ1-5	TGTGCCAGCAGTACTGACCTTTCAGTTTGGCATTTT	CASSTDLSVWHF
TRBV28	.	.	TRBJ2-7	TGTGCCAGCAGTTTATCGCAGGGTCCCCACTACTACGAGCAGTACTTC	CASSLSQGPHYYEQYF
TRBV10-3	.	.	TRBJ2-7	TGTGCCATCAGTGTGGAGGGAGCCCTTGCCTACGAGCAGTACTTC	CAISVEGALAYEQYF
TRBV6-5	.	many	TRBJ1-5	TGTGCCAGCAGTTATGTGAATAGCAATCAGCCCCAGCATTTT	CASSYVNSNQPQHF
TRBV20-1	.	.	TRBJ1-6	TGCAGTGCTAGAGAGAAAGGAGGAGCATTATCACCCCTCCACTTT	CSAREKGGALSPLHF
TRBV20-1	TRBD2	few	TRBJ2-1	TGCAGTGCTAGTCGGCCCCCCGGGACTAGCGGGAGGGGCGTCAACTTATGGGGGCAGTTCTTC	CSASRPPGTSGRGVNLWGQFF
TRBV7-2	.	few	TRBJ1-5	TGTGCCAGCAGCTTAGCAGGGGTCGTTCAGCCCCAGCATTTT	CASSLAGVVQPQHF
TRBV4-3	.	few	TRBJ1-4	TGCGCCAGCAGACCCATGTTGGGCGGTAATGAAAAACTGTTTTTT	CASRPMLGGNEKLFF
TRBV6-5	TRBD2	.	TRBJ2-1	TGTGCCAGCAGTTCCGAGCGGGACTCCTACAATGAGCAGTTCTTC	CASSSERDSYNEQFF
TRBV7-2	TRBD2	.	TRBJ2-5	TGTGCCAGCAGGCTACCGTTTCTAGCGGGCGGGGAGACCCAGTACTTC	CASRLPFLAGGETQYF
TRBV13	.	few	TRBJ1-4	TGTGCCAGCAGCCTTCAGGGGACGTTCGATGAAAAACTGTTTTTT	CASSLQGTFDEKLFF
TRBV20-1	TRBD2	few	TRBJ2-1	TGCAGTGGTCTTGGGACTAGCGGGAGAGGGGAGCAGTTCTTC	CSGLGTSGRGEQFF
TRBV10-3	TRBD2	.	TRBJ2-2	TGTGCCATCAGCCCAAGGACTAGCGGGAGAGGGACCGGGGAGCTGTTTTTT	CAISPRTSGRGTGELFF
TRBV13	.	few	TRBJ1-1	TGTGCCAGCAGCTTAAGATCGGGGAACACTGAAGCTTTCTTT	CASSLRSGNTEAFF
TRBV7-7	.	few	TRBJ2-2	TGTGCTAGCAGCTTCGGTCCACCCCCCGGGGAGCTGTTTTTT	CASSFGPPPGELFF
TRBV20-1	.	.	TRBJ2-5	TGCAGTGCTAGCCCGGGGGTTAAAGAGACCCAGTACTTC	CSASPGVKETQYF
TRBV6-2/TRBV6-3	.	many	TRBJ2-5	TGTGCCAGCAATGGGGGGGCCCAAGAGACCCAGTACTTC	CASNGGAQETQYF
TRBV19	TRBD2	.	TRBJ2-5	TGTGCCAGTAGTGGGTGGAGCGGGGGACAAGAGACCCAGTACTTC	CASSGWSGGQETQYF
TRBV7-3	TRBD1	.	TRBJ2-2	TGTGCCAGCAGCCTACAGGGGTTTTACGACACCGGGGAGCTGTTTTTT	CASSLQGFYDTGELFF
TRBV7-2	TRBD1	.	TRBJ2-7	TGTGCCAGCAGCCCCCGGGACAGGGAACACGAGCAGTACTTC	CASSPRDREHEQYF
TRBV27	.	many	TRBJ1-2	TGTGCCAGCACTTCCAGGGCCTTGGACTTCTATGGCTACACCTTC	CASTSRALDFYGYTF
TRBV20-1	TRBD2	.	TRBJ2-1	TGCAGTGCCAATCCTAGCGGGAGAATCGGTGAGCAGTTCTTC	CSANPSGRIGEQFF
TRBV28	.	many	TRBJ2-7	TGTGCCAGCAGCCGGGGGCGGGGGTTCTCCTACGAGCAGTACTTC	CASSRGRGFSYEQYF
TRBV4-1	.	.	TRBJ2-3	TGCGCCAGCAGCCAAATCTTATCCACAGATACGCAGTATTTT	CASSQILSTDTQYF
TRBV4-3	.	.	TRBJ2-7	TGCGCCAGCAGCTCCCGGGTAGGGACAATCTACGAGCAGTACTTC	CASSSRVGTIYEQYF
TRBV7-2	.	few	TRBJ2-7	TGTGCCAGCAGCTTCCCAAGGACCCCATACGAGCAGTACTTC	CASSFPRTPYEQYF
TRBV19	TRBD2	.	TRBJ2-1	TGTGCCAGTAGTAGCCCGGGAGGAAACAATGAGCAGTTCTTC	CASSSPGGNNEQFF
TRBV28	.	many	TRBJ2-4	TGTGCCAGCAGTTCACAATTAGCCGTTCAGTACTTC	CASSSQLAVQYF
TRBV6-5	TRBD1	few	TRBJ1-5	TGTGCCAGCAGTTACCCAGGAACAGGGGATCAGCCCCAGCATTTT	CASSYPGTGDQPQHF
TRBV5-5	.	.	TRBJ2-7	TGTGCCAGCAGCTCGATGGGGGGGCCCTACGAGCAGTACTTC	CASSSMGGPYEQYF
TRBV20-1	.	few	TRBJ2-6	TGCAGTGCCATCCCACAGGGCGCCTCTGGGGCCAACGTCCTGACTTTC	CSAIPQGASGANVLTF
TRBV4-3	TRBD2	.	TRBJ2-5	TGCGCCAGCAGCGGGGGACTAGCGGGAGTTGGGGAGACCCAGTACTTC	CASSGGLAGVGETQYF
TRBV4-1	TRBD1	few	TRBJ1-2	TGCGCCAGCAGCCAGAGGGACAGCGCGAACTATGGCTACACCTTC	CASSQRDSANYGYTF
TRBV6-2/TRBV6-3	.	many	TRBJ2-7	TGTGCCAGCAGTTACTCCGCAGAGAGCTCCTACGAGCAGTACTTC	CASSYSAESSYEQYF